Detailed here is one T cell receptor beta chain. Its recognized antigen is unknown. No quality values exist for individual bases; no much larger clone is one base distant. The entry originates in a study of blood T cells in healthy people across ages (dated by TCRdb to the mid-2010s). With respect to the entire study: In model experiments, template switching captured roughly one uniquely barcoded TCR beta cDNA molecule for every two T cells. Age-related changes in TCR beta repertoire diversity were measured in the study by deep sequencing normalized with unique cDNA molecular identifiers. The donors were divided into four age groups: young (average around 16 years), middle-aged (almost 40), aged (around 59) and long-lived (roughly 82). To avoid experimental bias, donors of different ages were spread randomly across the sequencing lanes. Using the same blood draw, the study looked at two additional independent replicas of 1 million unique cDNA reads for two donors, one aged 18 to 29 and the other aged 80 or older.

Library preparation used 5' RACE. A second roughly 6 to 12 cycle PCR used a sample-barcoded 5' primer and a J-beta primer mix. A template-switch 5' adaptor carrying 12 random nucleotides introduced a unique molecular identifier onto each TCR beta cDNA molecule. At least 2.5 million CDR3-containing paired-end reads were obtained from each sample. First-strand cDNA was synthesized from all RNA with the Mint cDNA synthesis kit, primed by a TRBC-specific oligonucleotide. Following uracil-DNA glycosylase treatment, a first 18-cycle PCR with universal primers M1SS and BC2_uni_R was performed on all cDNA. The published analysis was carried out like this. For normalization, 1 million high-quality reads, each with a distinct molecular identifier, were randomly selected from each sample. Instead of being binned into consensus sequences, reads with shared molecular identifiers were discarded. MiTCR, set to a Q25 quality threshold and the strictest error-elimination algorithm, was used for CDR3 identification, clonotype clustering and error correction. A nonparametric unseen species model using Euler transformation provided a lower-bound estimate of total TCR beta diversity. TCRdb applied fastp at Q25 and MiXCR to the public reads, then kept only in-frame beta chains. CDR3 protein sequences are deduplicated, and each keeps its most common genes and DNA. TCRdb, not the authors, supplied the V and J calls. The table for this sample lists 1.5 million to 2 million distinct CDR3 sequences; about two fifths of them were counted only once. The ten most abundant clones make up under 30% of the sample.

What the research found in general, with its limitations: Estimates of total diversity from one million sequenced T cells were regarded as lower bounds and underestimates. Because profiling used bulk unsorted PBMCs, naive and antigen-experienced compartments could not be compared conclusively. Compared with the aged group, the long-lived group had more naive CD4+ T cells, fewer expanded clones and increased TCR diversity, a pattern suggesting age selection. Observed TCR beta diversity per million T cells fell roughly linearly with age, and a significant reduction was already apparent by age about 43. Because the CMV infection status of the donors was unknown, age-related changes in expanded clonotypes may potentially have been confounded. There was a strong correlation between observed TCR beta diversity and the percentage of naive T cells measured by flow cytometry.

Donors were 39 systemically healthy Caucasian individuals from Russia aged roughly 6 to 90 years. Each donor gave ten milliliters of peripheral blood, collected into EDTA-treated Vacutainer tubes. Ficoll-Paque density-gradient centrifugation was used to isolate PBMCs, with at least 6.5 million per sample. Trizol reagent was used to extract total RNA from PBMCs, with at least 6 micrograms per sample. For every donor, an aliquot of PBMCs went through flow cytometry to measure the percentages of naive CD45RAhigh/CD27high T cells. The CDR3 covers 14 residues, taking in both the cysteine and the phenylalanine. The read is trimmed to its CDR3 DNA, 42 bases read in frame from base 1. Between the V and J ends, shortened by 6 bases and 6 bases respectively, the junction contains 15 bases.

The receptor's source is a human donor in good health. The rearrangement combines TRBV12-3 or TRBV12-4 with TRBJ1-5; the D region possibly corresponds to TRBD1 (5 bases align). The sequenced sample consisted of blood. In nucleotides, the sequence is TGTGCCAGCAGCTTCCAGGGCCTAGGTCAGCCCCAGCATTTT. Its protein product is CASSFQGLGQPQHF.